The clone carrying this T cell receptor beta chain came up a few times. Profiling relied on immunoSEQ multiplex PCR, and the TCRdb table lists in-frame clones only, not all of them. The repertoire includes fewer than 85,000 clones, about nine tenths of them detected once, and more than 15% sits in the top ten. With 4 bases removed from V and 4 bases from J, the gap between germline ends came to 11 bases. CDR3 size: 14 residues. Germline V CDR1 and CDR2: LNHDA, SQIVND (reference sequence). The data belong to a study of T cell responses to AZD1222 COVID-19 vaccine. The V gene is TRBV19, the J gene TRBJ1-5; D is unresolved. The source is an adult who received the AZD1222 COVID-19 vaccine. This specimen consisted of peripheral blood, obtained 28 days after the second AZD1222 dose. The CDR3 sequence: CASSTYGRNQPQHF. The DNA for the CDR3 is TGTGCCAGTAGTACCTACGGGCGAAATCAGCCCCAGCATTTT. Using reference TRBV19 and TRBJ1-5 for the parts outside the CDR3, the full variable domain is DGGITQSPKYLFRKEGQNVTLSCEQNLNHDAMYWYRQDPGQGLRLIYYSQIVNDFQKGDIAEGYSVSREKKESFPLTVTSAQKNPTAFYLCASSTYGRNQPQHFGDGTRLSIL.